This TCR beta chain came from a study of molecular identifiers for immune sequencing clone quantification (dated by TCRdb to between 2017 and 2018). Some background on the complete study: For a replicate experiment, the RNA from either approximately 20,000 or 100,000 naive CD8 T cells was divided into five aliquots, and four of those aliquots went on to sequencing. The study was a methods study using CD8 T cells to benchmark molecular-identifier clustering-based TCR repertoire sequencing (MIDCIRS) and TCR RNA copy counting.

Reading the germline V gene (reference sequence) gives CDR1 SEHNR and CDR2 FQNEAQ. Germline trimming: 6 bases from V, 4 bases from J; junction bases outside gene matches: 6. Including cysteine and phenylalanine, the CDR3 has 13 amino acids. CDR3 DNA only is kept here, 39 bases in frame from base 1. This clonotype has at least ten counts. This clone's antigen is unknown. No base quality information exists; no much larger clone differs at one position. Libraries of naive CD8 T cells were built from anywhere between roughly 17,000 and 1,000,000 sorted cells, with 10%, 30% or 50% of the purified RNA used. Naive CD8 T cells, defined as CD8+CD4-CCR7+CD45RA+, were FACS-sorted into RLT Plus buffer on a BD FACSAria II. To test detection sensitivity, Jurkat RNA equivalent to approximately ten TCR copies was spiked into samples of about 18,000-1,000,000 naive CD8 T cells. Enrichment of CD8 T cells was done with RosetteSep CD8+ T Cell Enrichment Cocktail plus Ficoll-Paque, and ACK red cell lysis came afterward.

General conclusions and limits of the study: In CMV-specific effector cells, clones with more than 20 RNA copies contained over 98% of molecules, whereas in naive cells such clones contained under 1% of molecules. A single cell's worth of spiked-in Jurkat TCR RNA was reported detectable even among around 970,000 naive CD8 T cells. When barcode sub-clustering was left out, chimeric consensus sequences inflated TCR diversity, with chimeras reaching as high as 47%. Highly expanded clone sizes could be underestimated because identical TCR molecules may share a barcode. Roughly 2.8 recovered TCR RNA copies per cell were obtained by modeling, versus approximately 10 by digital PCR, implying a capture efficiency of about 30%. The naive libraries included spiked-in Jurkat TCR RNA (about nine copies' worth), and this Jurkat TCR RNA is not part of the donor repertoire.

The library was generated by PCR. Sequenced using an Illumina HiSeq 4000. Bulk TCR libraries were made following a previously described method, with the TCR primers given in Table S5. Total RNA was purified with the Qiagen AllPrep DNA/RNA kit. Before analysis, reads from multiple sequencing runs of one library were combined. The study's processing was this. Reads were retained only if an exact TCR constant sequence was present, and the retained reads were trimmed to 150 nt and grouped according to their 12-nt molecular barcodes. Reads inside each barcode group were sub-clustered using a 15% Levenshtein threshold, and a quality-weighted consensus sequence was constructed for each RNA molecule. Non-functional sequences were excluded, and lower-count sequences lying one edit away from another sequence were also excluded. Based on a fit of two negative binomial distributions, barcode sub-clusters having less than 20% of the maximum read count were discarded. TCRdb reran the public reads through fastp at Q25 and MiXCR, keeping productive beta chains. Rows with one shared CDR3 protein collapse into an entry with the most common genes and DNA. TCRdb, not the original authors, processed these V and J calls. The sample table lists around 470,000 distinct CDR3 sequences, roughly a fifth of them with a count of one. The leading ten clones occupy 0.84% of the sample.

Sequencing used naive CD8+ T cells from blood, with Jurkat cell RNA spiked in. Sample cell subset or site, as interpreted from the label and publication: FACS-sorted CD8+CD4-CCR7+CD45RA+ naive T cells. The TCR was taken from a human donor in good health. Some libraries in this study had Jurkat cell RNA spiked in. Recombination joined TRBV7-9 with TRBJ2-7; the junction holds 7 bases that match TRBD2. The nucleotides read TGTGCCAGCAGTCCCCCGGGGGGTTACGAGCAGTACTTC. Protein translation: CASSPPGGYEQYF.